The rows below give T cell receptor beta chains drawn from one sample of a study of regulatory T cells in long-lasting Graves disease. TCRdb re-called the multiplex PCR reads through MiXCR, storing one row per CDR3 protein. The data hold around 460,000 distinct CDR3 sequences, with approximately 23% observed a single time. Sequencing was performed on peripheral blood mononuclear cells (PBMCs), taken when the disease was refractory, from a patient treated with antithyroid drugs. Receptor source: a female donor with Graves disease. The CDR3 runs from the conserved cysteine through the conserved F or W. The D gene is left open where the match is weak. Size values are once, few and many counts, or a class for expanded clones, and some rows have none.

TRBJ2-5,TRBV11-2,-,few,CASSPLRGRGETQYF,TGTGCCAGCAGCCCCCTGCGGGGGCGGGGAGAGACCCAGTACTTC
TRBJ2-7,TRBV2,TRBD2,many,CASRKGLAESSYEQYF,TGTGCCAGCAGAAAGGGACTAGCGGAGAGCTCCTACGAGCAGTACTTC
TRBJ1-3,TRBV7-9,-,few,CASYISGNTIYF,TGTGCCAGCTATATCTCTGGAAACACCATATATTTT
TRBJ2-7,TRBV3-1,-,few,CASSWSGGTYEQYF,TGTGCCAGCAGCTGGTCGGGGGGCACCTACGAGCAGTACTTC
TRBJ1-4,TRBV6-2/TRBV6-3,-,few,CASSKRGTNEKLFF,TGTGCCAGCAGTAAAAGGGGAACTAATGAAAAACTGTTTTTT
TRBJ2-2,TRBV5-1,TRBD2,-,CASRFSGSITGELFF,TGCGCCAGCCGCTTTAGCGGGAGTATTACCGGGGAGCTGTTTTTT
TRBJ1-1,TRBV5-1,-,many,CASSRREMNTEAFF,TGCGCCAGCAGTAGAAGGGAGATGAACACTGAAGCTTTCTTT
TRBJ1-4,TRBV27,TRBD1,few,CASSGTRDRGEKLFF,TGTGCCAGCAGTGGAACCCGGGACAGGGGTGAAAAACTGTTTTTT
TRBJ1-6,TRBV9,TRBD1,-,CASSPRPGQGYSPLHF,TGTGCCAGCAGCCCTCGGCCGGGACAGGGGTATTCACCCCTCCACTTT
TRBJ1-5,TRBV2,TRBD1,few,CASNGQGWNQPQHF,TGTGCCAGCAACGGACAGGGTTGGAATCAGCCCCAGCATTTT
TRBJ2-4,TRBV20-1,-,-,CSASPGPNIQYF,TGCAGTGCTAGTCCGGGACCAAACATTCAGTACTTC
TRBJ2-7,TRBV28,TRBD2,many,CASSSPGTSATEQYF,TGTGCCAGCAGTTCCCCCGGGACTAGCGCCACCGAGCAGTACTTC
TRBJ1-1,TRBV19,TRBD1,-,CASSAKQGANTEAFF,TGTGCCAGTAGTGCGAAACAGGGGGCGAACACTGAAGCTTTCTTT
TRBJ1-2,TRBV3-1,-,many,CASSQGQGERGYTF,TGTGCCAGCAGCCAGGGACAAGGGGAGCGTGGCTACACCTTC